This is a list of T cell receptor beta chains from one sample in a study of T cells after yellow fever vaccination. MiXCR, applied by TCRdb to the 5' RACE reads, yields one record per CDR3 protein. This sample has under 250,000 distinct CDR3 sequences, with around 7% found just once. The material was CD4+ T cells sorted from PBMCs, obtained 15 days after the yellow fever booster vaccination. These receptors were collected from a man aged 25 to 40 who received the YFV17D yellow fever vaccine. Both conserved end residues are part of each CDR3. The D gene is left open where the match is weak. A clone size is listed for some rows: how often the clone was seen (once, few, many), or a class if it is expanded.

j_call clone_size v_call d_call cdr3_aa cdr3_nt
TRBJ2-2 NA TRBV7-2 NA CASSFLPDTGELFF TGTGCCAGCAGCTTCCTCCCGGACACCGGGGAGCTGTTTTTT
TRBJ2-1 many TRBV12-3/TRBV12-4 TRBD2 CASSFGRARGNEQFF TGTGCCAGCAGTTTCGGGAGGGCCCGGGGAAATGAGCAGTTCTTC
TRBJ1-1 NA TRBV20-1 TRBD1 CSAKHRGMNTEAFF TGCAGTGCAAAACACAGGGGCATGAACACTGAAGCTTTCTTT
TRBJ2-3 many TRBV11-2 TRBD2 CASSPASGKIAGPTDTQYF TGTGCCAGCAGCCCGGCCTCAGGGAAAATAGCGGGACCCACAGATACGCAGTATTTT
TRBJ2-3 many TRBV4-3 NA CASSPRVADTQYF TGCGCCAGCAGCCCCCGGGTCGCAGATACGCAGTATTTT
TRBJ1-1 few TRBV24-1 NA CATGGPKNTEAFF TGTGCCACCGGGGGACCGAAGAACACTGAAGCTTTCTTT
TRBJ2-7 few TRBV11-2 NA CASSLSGPREYF TGTGCCAGCAGCCTCTCCGGGCCTCGGGAGTACTTC
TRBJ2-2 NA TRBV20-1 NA CSAVFGGHRNTGDLFF TGCAGTGCTGTCTTCGGAGGGCACCGAAACACCGGGGATCTGTTTTTT
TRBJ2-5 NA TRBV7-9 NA CASSLIRGMKEETQYF TGTGCCAGCAGCTTGATTCGGGGGATGAAGGAAGAGACCCAGTACTTC
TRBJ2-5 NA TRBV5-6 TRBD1 CASSTDRGETQYF TGTGCCAGCAGCACGGACAGGGGAGAGACCCAGTACTTC
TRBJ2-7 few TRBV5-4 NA CASSLAQGSSYEQYF TGTGCCAGCAGCTTGGCCCAGGGTAGCTCCTACGAGCAGTACTTC
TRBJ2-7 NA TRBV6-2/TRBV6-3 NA CASREPGTYEQYF TGTGCCAGCAGGGAGCCCGGGACCTACGAGCAGTACTTC
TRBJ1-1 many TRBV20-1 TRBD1 CSASQGVNTEAFF TGCAGTGCTTCACAGGGGGTGAACACTGAAGCTTTCTTT
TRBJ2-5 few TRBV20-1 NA CSASDQGTTVGTQYF TGCAGTGCTAGCGACCAGGGGACCACCGTGGGGACCCAGTACTTC
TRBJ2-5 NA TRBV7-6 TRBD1 CASSFSNPWTGQETQYF TGTGCCAGCAGCTTCTCGAATCCATGGACAGGCCAAGAGACCCAGTACTTC
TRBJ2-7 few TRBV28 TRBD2 CASSLAGRSYEQYF TGTGCCAGCAGTCTAGCGGGGCGATCCTACGAGCAGTACTTC
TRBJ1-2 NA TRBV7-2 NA CASSLDADYGYTF TGTGCCAGCAGCTTGGACGCGGACTATGGCTACACCTTC
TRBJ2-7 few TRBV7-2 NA CASSLELGGEQYF TGTGCCAGCAGCTTAGAGTTGGGAGGCGAGCAGTACTTC
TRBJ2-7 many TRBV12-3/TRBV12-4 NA CATDLTGRSYEQYF TGTGCCACCGATCTGACAGGGAGGTCCTACGAGCAGTACTTC
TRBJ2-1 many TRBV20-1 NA CSANPQHAASVF TGCAGTGCTAACCCTCAGCACGCGGCGTCTGTCTTC
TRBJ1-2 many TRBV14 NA CASSQPSEFGYTF TGTGCCAGCAGCCAACCCTCTGAGTTTGGCTACACCTTC
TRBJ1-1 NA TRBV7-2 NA CASSLEAGIGTEAFF TGTGCCAGCAGCTTAGAGGCGGGGATAGGTACTGAAGCTTTCTTT
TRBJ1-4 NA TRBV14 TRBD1 CASSRGQDEKLFF TGTGCCAGCAGCCGAGGACAGGACGAAAAACTGTTTTTT
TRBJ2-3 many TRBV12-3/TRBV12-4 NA CASSFQQPGSQGTQYF TGTGCCAGCAGTTTTCAACAGCCAGGGTCCCAAGGTACGCAGTATTTT
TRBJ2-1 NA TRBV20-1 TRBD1 CSARGAGQGSYNEQFF TGCAGTGCTAGAGGTGCTGGACAGGGATCTTACAATGAGCAGTTCTTC
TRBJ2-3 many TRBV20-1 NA CSASGLGNTQYF TGCAGTGCTAGCGGGCTCGGGAATACGCAGTATTTT
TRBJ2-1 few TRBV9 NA CASSVDYSNEQFF TGTGCCAGCAGCGTAGATTATAGCAATGAGCAGTTCTTC
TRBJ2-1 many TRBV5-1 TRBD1 CASSLGDSLTVYNEQFF TGCGCCAGCAGCTTGGGGGACAGCCTGACCGTTTACAATGAGCAGTTCTTC
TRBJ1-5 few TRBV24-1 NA CATSDPTVNQPQHF TGTGCCACCAGTGATCCGACAGTCAATCAGCCCCAGCATTTT
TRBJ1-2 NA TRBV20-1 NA CSAIQGKDGYTF TGCAGTGCTATTCAGGGGAAGGATGGCTACACCTTC
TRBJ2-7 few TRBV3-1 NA CASSQEVVGVEQYF TGTGCCAGCAGCCAAGAAGTGGTGGGCGTCGAGCAGTACTTC
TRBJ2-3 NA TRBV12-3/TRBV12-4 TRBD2 CASCLRLAGGTLRTDTQYF TGTGCCAGCTGTTTACGGCTAGCGGGAGGAACGTTGCGTACAGATACGCAGTATTTT
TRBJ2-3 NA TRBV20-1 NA CSTHGSYRADTQYF TGCAGTACACATGGGAGTTACAGGGCAGATACGCAGTATTTT
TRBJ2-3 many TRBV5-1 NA CASSLVAGTDTQYF TGCGCCAGCAGCTTGGTTGCGGGCACAGATACGCAGTATTTT
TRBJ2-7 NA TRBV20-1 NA CSARDLGGSGYEQYF TGCAGTGCTAGAGATCTGGGTGGTTCTGGCTACGAGCAGTACTTC
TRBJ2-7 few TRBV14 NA CASSQNRALLPYEQYF TGTGCCAGCAGCCAAAACAGGGCCTTACTGCCCTACGAGCAGTACTTC
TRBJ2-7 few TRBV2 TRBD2 CASSGTSRTYEQYF TGTGCCAGCAGCGGGACTAGCCGAACCTACGAGCAGTACTTC
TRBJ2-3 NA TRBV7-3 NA CASSLGQGYTDTQYF TGTGCCAGCAGCTTAGGGCAGGGGTACACAGATACGCAGTATTTT
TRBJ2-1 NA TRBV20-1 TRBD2 CSAILLAGRYNEQFF TGCAGTGCTATCTTACTAGCGGGGCGGTACAATGAGCAGTTCTTC
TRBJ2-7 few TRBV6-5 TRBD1 CATRSGTGGDEQYF TGTGCCACCAGATCCGGGACAGGGGGCGACGAGCAGTACTTC
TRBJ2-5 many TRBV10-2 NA CASSTDSLQETQYF TGCGCCAGCAGTACCGACAGCCTTCAAGAGACCCAGTACTTC
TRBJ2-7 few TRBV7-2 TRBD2 CASSSWGGLGSYEQYF TGTGCCAGCAGCTCATGGGGGGGACTAGGGAGTTACGAGCAGTACTTC
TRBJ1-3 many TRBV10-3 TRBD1 CAISKTGDSGNTIYF TGTGCCATCAGTAAGACAGGGGACTCTGGAAACACCATATATTTT
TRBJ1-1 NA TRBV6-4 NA CASSEVMNTEAFF TGTGCCAGCAGTGAGGTGATGAACACTGAAGCTTTCTTT
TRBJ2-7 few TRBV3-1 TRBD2 CASSQDPLAGGEQYF TGTGCCAGCAGCCAAGACCCACTAGCGGGAGGCGAGCAGTACTTC
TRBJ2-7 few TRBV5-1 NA CASSTGPASYEQYF TGCGCCAGCAGCACGGGTCCGGCCTCCTACGAGCAGTACTTC
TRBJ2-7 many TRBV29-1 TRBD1 CSVGTGGRVHEQYF TGCAGCGTTGGGACAGGGGGACGGGTCCACGAGCAGTACTTC
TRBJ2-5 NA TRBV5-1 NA CASSLMSGGLETRYF TGCGCCAGCAGCTTGATGTCGGGGGGCCTGGAGACCCGGTACTTC
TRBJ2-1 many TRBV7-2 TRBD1 CASSLVAGGANEQFF TGTGCCAGCAGCTTAGTGGCAGGGGGCGCGAATGAGCAGTTCTTC
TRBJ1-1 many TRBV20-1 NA CSARSPNNMNTEAFF TGCAGTGCAAGAAGCCCCAATAACATGAACACTGAAGCTTTCTTT
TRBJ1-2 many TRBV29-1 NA CSGGGSSYGYTF TGCAGCGGTGGGGGAAGTAGCTATGGCTACACCTTC
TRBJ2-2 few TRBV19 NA CASRTAGELFF TGTGCCAGTCGAACCGCCGGGGAGCTGTTTTTT
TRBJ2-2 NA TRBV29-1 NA CSVRRDLNTGELFF TGCAGCGTTCGACGAGACCTGAACACCGGGGAGCTGTTTTTT
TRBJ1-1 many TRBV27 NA CASGPQGSVTEAFF TGTGCCAGCGGACCTCAGGGGAGTGTAACTGAAGCTTTCTTT
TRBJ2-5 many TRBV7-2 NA CASRPGTPETQYF TGTGCCAGCAGGCCCGGGACTCCCGAAACCCAGTACTTC
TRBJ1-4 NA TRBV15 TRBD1 CATNDRERSEKLFF TGTGCCACTAATGACAGGGAAAGGAGCGAAAAACTGTTTTTT
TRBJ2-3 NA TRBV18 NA CASSPAGSEDTQYF TGTGCCAGCTCACCAGCCGGGAGCGAGGATACGCAGTATTTT